Listed here are 9 T cell receptor beta chains from one sample, sequenced in a study of breast tumors, draining lymph nodes, adjacent tissues. The lymph nodes were axillary draining lymph nodes from breast cancer patients. In TCRdb, the multiplex PCR reads were re-called with MiXCR into one record per CDR3 protein. The table has some 120,000 distinct CDR3 sequences, just under 20% seen once; the top ten hold about 3.5%. The sequenced material came from axillary lymph node tissue. These receptor sequences come from a female donor with breast cancer. Some clones in this sample may be carry-over from other donors' samples.

This clonotype was seen repeatedly, ten times or more. CDR3 nucleotides: TGCGCCAGCAGCCACAGGACGGGAAGCACAGATACGCAGTATTTT. Amino acids: CASSHRTGSTDTQYF. This chain connects TRBV5-1 to TRBJ2-3; D tentatively reads TRBD1 or TRBD2 (5 bases each). Trimming took 4 bases from V and 0 from J, leaving 12 bases between them. The CDR3 extends over 15 amino acids. Per germline, CDR1 SGHRS and CDR2 YFSETQ.

Ten or more counts support this clonotype. The chain has TRBV20-1 and TRBJ2-1, with D unresolved. The CDR3 runs to 16 residues. The V end was cut by 0 bases, the J end by 3 bases, with 15 bases between. The germline gives CDR1 DFQATT, CDR2 SNEGSKA (reference sequence). The CDR3 DNA follows: TGCAGTGCTAGAGATTCGCACCTAAAGGGCTACAATGAGCAGTTCTTC. It is translated as CSARDSHLKGYNEQFF.

Notes on this clonotype: At one end the junction does not follow the germline gene, possibly because of a read error. The chain recombines TRBV18 with TRBJ2-5; possibly TRBD2 for D (6 bases). Germline V lookup: CDR1 KGHSH, CDR2 LQKENI. CDR3 length equals 15 residues. CDR3 bases: TGTGCCAGCTCACGCGCCGGGACTCTTCAAGAGACCCAGTCCTTC. This sequence encodes CASSRAGTLQETQSF.

The sample holds many counts of this clonotype. The chain recombines TRBV5-5 with TRBJ2-2; D is possibly TRBD2 (6 bases). V was pared by 3 bases and J by 7 bases, with 7 bases between. CDR1 SGHKS and CDR2 YYEKEE come from the germline V gene (reference sequence). The CDR3 spans 12 residues. The CDR3: CASSSGGGELFF. CDR3 DNA sequence: TGTGCCAGCAGCTCCGGGGGCGGGGAGCTGTTTTTT.

With respect to this clonotype: One end of the junction does not line up with germline, which may come from a read error. This sequence joins TRBV20-1 and TRBJ2-4; D is possibly TRBD2 (6 bases). The CDR3 sequence is 15 residues long. Germline V gives CDR1 DFQATT, CDR2 SNEGSKA (reference sequence). DNA for the CDR3: TGCAGTGCTAGGATCCGGGAGCCCGGCAAAAACATTCGGTACTTC. Its protein is CSARIREPGKNIRYF.

This clonotype has a handful of counts. CDR3 nucleotides: TGTGCCAGCAGCCTCGAACAGGGGACCCATGAAAAACTGTTTTTT. Translating it yields CASSLEQGTHEKLFF. This chain joins TRBV7-8 and TRBJ1-4, with 7 bases lining up with TRBD1. The CDR3 has 15 amino acids. Germline V lookup: CDR1 SGHVS, CDR2 FQNEAQ. The V segment lost 5 bases and the J segment 6 bases; nucleotides outside the gene matches: 9.

This clonotype has at least ten counts. J is TRBJ2-2 and V is TRBV20-1; TRBD1 might be the D (5 bases). The ends were cut back, 3 bases at V and 0 bases at J, with 11 bases in the middle. The CDR3 runs to 15 residues. Per germline, CDR1 DFQATT and CDR2 SNEGSKA (reference sequence). DNA for the CDR3: TGCAGTGCTAGCGGTCAGGGCTCGAACACCGGGGAGCTGTTTTTT. Its translation is CSASGQGSNTGELFF.

There are a few counts of this clonotype. The V gene is TRBV10-3, the J gene TRBJ1-5; no firm D call. Germline values: CDR1 ENHRY, CDR2 SYGVKD. The ends were cut back, 11 bases at V and 6 bases at J, with 17 bases in the middle. The CDR3 is 13 amino acids. The DNA of the CDR3 is TGTGCCTCAACCCCGGACGGTGTTCAGCCCCAGCATTTT. Its translation: CASTPDGVQPQHF.

As to this clonotype: It may be a read error: a sequence one base away is much more abundant. The rearrangement joins TRBV6-6 to TRBJ2-1; perhaps D is TRBD1 or TRBD2 (5 bases each). Trimming pared 5 bases from V and 3 bases from J, leaving 14 bases between. The germline V gene encodes CDR1 MNHNY and CDR2 SVGAGI (reference sequence). This CDR3 has 15 residues. The CDR3 sequence: CASSDGRDGYNEQFF. The CDR3 nucleotides read TGTGCCAGCAGTGACGGCCGGGACGGCTACAATGAGCAGTTCTTC.